This TCR beta chain was profiled in a study of CD8 T cells in Susac syndrome. With random hexamers, 0.5 to 1 ug RNA was reverse transcribed. The authors amplified TCR beta CDR3 across 54 Vbeta and 13 Jbeta using immunoSEQ multiplex PCR. TCRdb itself ran the immunoSEQ multiplex PCR reads through MiXCR, one entry per CDR3 protein. The repertoire consists of hundreds of thousands of distinct CDR3 sequences, with about 95% occurring once and the leading ten covering under 0.2%. Germline CDR1 and CDR2: DFQATT and SNEGSKA (reference sequence). The CDR3 consists of 13 residues. V lost 6 bases, J lost 5 bases, and 13 bases lay in between.

This sequence originates from a human donor with Susac syndrome. The chain couples TRBV20-1 to TRBJ1-4; D gene ambiguous. Sample: CD4+ T cells from PBMCs. The CDR3 nucleotides are TGCAGTGCCCGGAGAGATCTGAATGAAAAACTGTTTTTT. It codes for CSARRDLNEKLFF.